The 3 T cell receptor beta chains presented below share a single source sample, sequenced in a study of T cells expressing NK-cell markers. TCRdb re-called the 5' RACE reads and gives one entry per CDR3 protein, without DNA. The listing contains 550,000 to 600,000 distinct CDR3 sequences. The sample comprised blood T cells: a sorted CD56 or NKG2C T cell subset, CD4+ or CD8+ T cells, or bulk PBMC T cells (not recorded which). Receptor source: a man between 18 and 29 years old in good health.

J is TRBJ2-3 and V is TRBV5-4; TCRdb proposes TRBD1, but this gene call is untestable without DNA. Germline CDR1 reads SGHNT; CDR2 reads YYREEE (reference sequence). This CDR3 spans 16 amino acids. The CDR3 protein is CASSLDPQGWADTQYF.

This chain connects TRBV18 to TRBJ1-2; as DNA is missing, the TRBD1 call by TCRdb cannot be tested. The CDR3 sequence is 15 residues long. Per germline, CDR1 KGHSH and CDR2 LQKENI. CDR3 protein: CASSRETTGNYGYTF. The whole variable domain, filled in from reference TRBV18 and TRBJ1-2, reads NAGVMQNPRHLVRRRGQEARLRCSPMKGHSHVYWYRQLPEEGLKFMVYLQKENIIDESGMPKERFSAEFPKEGPSILRIQQVVRGDSAAYFCASSRETTGNYGYTFGSGTRLTVV.

The J gene is TRBJ2-1, the V gene TRBV20-1; lacking DNA, the TRBD2 call made by TCRdb goes unchecked. This CDR3 has 14 residues. From germline, CDR1 is DFQATT and CDR2 SNEGSKA (reference sequence). CDR3 protein: CSAYSGSRRNEQFF.